Presented here are 8 T cell receptor beta chains from one specimen sequenced in a study of blood T cell repertoires in COVID-19. Clones were read by immunoSEQ multiplex PCR, and TCRdb kept only the in-frame ones, dropping some. The table lists 400,000 to 500,000 clones, roughly 84% of them singletons. Sequenced: PBMCs or T cells enriched from blood (not recorded which). These receptors were taken from a woman between 18 and 29 years old who had been exposed to COVID-19.

This rearrangement joins TRBV24-1 to TRBJ2-1; 11 bases fit TRBD1. The germline gives CDR1 KGHDR, CDR2 SFDVKD. The CDR3 is 17 amino acids. Trimming removed 4 bases from V and 7 bases from J; junction bases left unmatched: 11. CDR3 in amino acids: CATSETDGQGARNEQFF. The CDR3 DNA reads TGTGCCACCAGTGAGACAGATGGACAGGGGGCGAGGAATGAGCAGTTCTTC.

About this clone: At the DNA level, this CDR3 is encoded by other sequences in the same sample as well. The chain is built from TRBV5-1 and TRBJ2-7, with D uncertain. V was trimmed by 0 bases and J by 4 bases, leaving 8 bases between them. The germline V gene encodes CDR1 SGHRS and CDR2 YFSETQ. The CDR3 is 13 amino acids. Here the CDR3 DNA reads TGCGCCAGCAGCTTGGATCCCGGTTACGAGCAGTACTTC. Translated: CASSLDPGYEQYF.

This rearrangement joins TRBV5-1 to TRBJ2-2, with 9 bases aligning to TRBD1. The germline V gene encodes CDR1 SGHRS and CDR2 YFSETQ. With V trimmed by 1 base and J by 5 bases, 3 bases remained unmatched. The CDR3 is made up of 15 amino acids. CDR3 amino acids: CASSLRTGVTGELFF. DNA for the CDR3: TGCGCCAGCAGCTTGAGGACAGGGGTGACCGGGGAGCTGTTTTTT. Combining the CDR3 with reference TRBV5-1 and TRBJ2-2 gives the whole variable domain KAGVTQTPRYLIKTRGQQVTLSCSPISGHRSVSWYQQTPGQGLQFLFEYFSETQRNKGNFPGRFSGRQFSNSRSEMNVSTLELGDSALYLCASSLRTGVTGELFFGEGSRLTVL.

This sequence joins TRBV4-1 and TRBJ1-1; D is uncertain. Per germline, CDR1 MGHRA and CDR2 YSYEKL. Between the trimmed V and J ends, which lost 1 base and 1 base, there was a span of 13 bases. This CDR3 comprises 16 residues. The CDR3 bases are TGCGCCAGCAGCCAAGTAGATGTTCCGGGGAACACTGAAGCTTTCTTT. Translated, it gives CASSQVDVPGNTEAFF.

This clone has only one observation. This sequence joins TRBV19 and TRBJ2-3; TRBD1 might be the D (6 bases). The CDR3 covers 13 residues. The V end was cut by 5 bases, the J end by 3 bases, with 9 bases between. Germline V gene sequence: CDR1 LNHDA, CDR2 SQIVND (reference sequence). The CDR3 protein is CASSGQLTDTQYF. In DNA form, the CDR3 reads TGTGCCAGTAGTGGACAGTTGACAGATACGCAGTATTTT.

This clone was found once. This sequence joins TRBV5-1 and TRBJ2-3; TRBD2 is a possible D gene (7 bases). The V gene lost 2 bases and the J gene lost 5 bases, with 12 bases spanning the gap. Germline V gene data show CDR1 as SGHRS and CDR2 as YFSETQ. This CDR3 spans 14 amino acids. CDR3 protein: CASSLGGAGDTQYF. The CDR3 nucleotides are TGCGCCAGCAGCTTAGGGGGGGCGGGAGATACGCAGTATTTT.

Only a few counts were recorded for this clone. J is TRBJ2-1 and V is TRBV5-1, with TRBD2 as a possible D gene (5 bases). This CDR3 has 15 residues. V was pared by 0 bases and J by 9 bases, with 16 bases between. The V gene's germline CDR1 is SGHRS and CDR2 YFSETQ. CDR3 residues: CASSLESGGRGEQFF. The CDR3 DNA is TGCGCCAGCAGCTTGGAGTCCGGTGGGAGAGGTGAGCAGTTCTTC.

The J gene is TRBJ1-2, the V gene TRBV7-9, with D perhaps TRBD1 (5 bases). Deletions cut 5 bases from V and 4 bases from J, with 23 bases between. This CDR3 comprises 17 residues. CDR1 is SEHNR, CDR2 FQNEAQ, per germline (reference sequence). The DNA of the CDR3 is TGTGCCAGCAGCGAAAAGCGGGGTACCGGGACGGCCTATGGCTACACCTTC. The encoded protein is CASSEKRGTGTAYGYTF. Looking up the rest from reference TRBV7-9 and TRBJ1-2 gives the full variable domain: DTGVSQNPRHKITKRGQNVTFRCDPISEHNRLYWYRQTLGQGPEFLTYFQNEAQLEKSRLLSDRFSAERPKGSFSTLEIQRTEQGDSAMYLCASSEKRGTGTAYGYTFGSGTRLTVV.